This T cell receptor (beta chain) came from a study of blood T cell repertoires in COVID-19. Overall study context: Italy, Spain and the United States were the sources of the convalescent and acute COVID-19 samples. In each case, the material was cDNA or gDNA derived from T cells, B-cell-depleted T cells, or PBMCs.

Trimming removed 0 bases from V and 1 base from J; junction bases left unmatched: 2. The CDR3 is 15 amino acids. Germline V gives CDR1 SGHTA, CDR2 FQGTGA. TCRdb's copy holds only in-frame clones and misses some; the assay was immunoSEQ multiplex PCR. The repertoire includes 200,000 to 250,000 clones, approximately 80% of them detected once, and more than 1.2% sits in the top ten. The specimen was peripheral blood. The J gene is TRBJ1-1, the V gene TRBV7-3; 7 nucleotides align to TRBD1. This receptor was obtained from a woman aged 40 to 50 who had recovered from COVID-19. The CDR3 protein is CASSLTDRENTEAFF. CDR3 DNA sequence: TGTGCCAGCAGCTTAACCGACAGGGAGAACACTGAAGCTTTCTTT. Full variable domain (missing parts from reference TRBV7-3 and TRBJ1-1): GAGVSQTPSNKVTEKGKYVELRCDPISGHTALYWYRQSLGQGPEFLIYFQGTGAADDSGLPNDRFFAVRPEGSVSTLKIQRTERGDSAVYLCASSLTDRENTEAFFGQGTRLTVV.